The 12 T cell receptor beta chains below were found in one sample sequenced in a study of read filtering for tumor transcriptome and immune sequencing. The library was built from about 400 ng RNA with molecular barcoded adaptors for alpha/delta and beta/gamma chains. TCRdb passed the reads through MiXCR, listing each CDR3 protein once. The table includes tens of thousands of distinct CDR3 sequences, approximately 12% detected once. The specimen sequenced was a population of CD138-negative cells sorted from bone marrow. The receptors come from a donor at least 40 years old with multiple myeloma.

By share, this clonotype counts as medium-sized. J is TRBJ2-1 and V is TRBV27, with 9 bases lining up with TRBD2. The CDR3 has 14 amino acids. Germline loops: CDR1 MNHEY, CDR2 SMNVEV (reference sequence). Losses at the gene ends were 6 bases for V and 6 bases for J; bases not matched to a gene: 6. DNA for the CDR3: TGTGCCAGCAGCTTCGGACTAGCGAGCAATGAGCAGTTCTTC. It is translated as CASSFGLASNEQFF.

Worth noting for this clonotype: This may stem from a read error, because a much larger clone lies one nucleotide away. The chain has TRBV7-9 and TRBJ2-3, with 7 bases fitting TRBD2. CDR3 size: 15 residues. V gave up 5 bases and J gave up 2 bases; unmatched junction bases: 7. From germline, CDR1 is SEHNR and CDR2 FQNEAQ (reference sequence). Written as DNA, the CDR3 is TGTGCCAGCAGCCCCGGGAGCGGGAACACAGATACGCAGTATTTT. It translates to CASSPGSGNTDTQYF. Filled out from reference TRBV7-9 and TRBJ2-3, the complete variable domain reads DTGVSQNPRHKITKRGQNVTFRCDPISEHNRLYWYRQTLGQGPEFLTYFQNEAQLEKSRLLSDRFSAERPKGSFSTLEIQRTEQGDSAMYLCASSPGSGNTDTQYFGPGTRLTVL.

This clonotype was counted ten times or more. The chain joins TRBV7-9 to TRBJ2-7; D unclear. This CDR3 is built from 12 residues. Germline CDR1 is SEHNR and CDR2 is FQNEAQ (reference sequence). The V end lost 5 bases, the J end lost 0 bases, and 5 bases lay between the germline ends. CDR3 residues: CASSLNSYEQYF. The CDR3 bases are TGTGCCAGCAGCCTAAACTCCTACGAGCAGTACTTC.

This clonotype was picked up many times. The CDR3 here is CASSSGTSGRRSSEQFF. The CDR3 DNA reads TGTGCCAGCTCATCGGGGACTAGCGGGAGGCGTTCTAGTGAGCAGTTCTTC. The chain employs TRBV18 and TRBJ2-1; 15 bases align to TRBD2. Unmatched junction bases numbered 11, after V lost 5 bases and J lost 9 bases. From germline, CDR1 is KGHSH and CDR2 LQKENI. CDR3 size: 17 residues. Based on the CDR3 plus reference TRBV18 and TRBJ2-1, the full variable domain is NAGVMQNPRHLVRRRGQEARLRCSPMKGHSHVYWYRQLPEEGLKFMVYLQKENIIDESGMPKERFSAEFPKEGPSILRIQQVVRGDSAAYFCASSSGTSGRRSSEQFFGPGTRLTVL.

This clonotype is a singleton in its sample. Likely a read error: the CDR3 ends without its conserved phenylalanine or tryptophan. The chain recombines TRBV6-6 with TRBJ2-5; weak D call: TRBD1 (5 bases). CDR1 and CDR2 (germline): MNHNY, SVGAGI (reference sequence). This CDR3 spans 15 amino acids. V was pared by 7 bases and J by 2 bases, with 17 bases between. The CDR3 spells CASTRGATAQETQYS. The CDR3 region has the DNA TGTGCCAGCACTAGGGGCGCGACAGCGCAAGAGACCCAGTACTCC.

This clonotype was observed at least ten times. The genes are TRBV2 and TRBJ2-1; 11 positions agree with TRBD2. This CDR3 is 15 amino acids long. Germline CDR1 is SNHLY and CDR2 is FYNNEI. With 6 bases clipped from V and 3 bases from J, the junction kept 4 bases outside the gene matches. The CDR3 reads CASRLGTSGYNEQFF. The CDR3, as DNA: TGTGCCAGCAGACTCGGGACTAGCGGCTACAATGAGCAGTTCTTC. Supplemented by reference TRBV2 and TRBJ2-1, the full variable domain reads EPEVTQTPSHQVTQMGQEVILRCVPISNHLYFYWYRQILGQKVEFLVSFYNNEISEKSEIFDDQFSVERPDGSNFTLKIRSTKLEDSAMYFCASRLGTSGYNEQFFGPGTRLTVL.

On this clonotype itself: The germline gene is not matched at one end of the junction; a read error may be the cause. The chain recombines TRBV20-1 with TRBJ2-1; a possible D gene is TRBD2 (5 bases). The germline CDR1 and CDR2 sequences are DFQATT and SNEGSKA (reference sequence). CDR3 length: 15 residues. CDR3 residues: CSASNPEGVVNEQSF. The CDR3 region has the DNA TGCAGTGCCTCGAATCCCGAGGGAGTTGTCAATGAGCAGTCTTTC.

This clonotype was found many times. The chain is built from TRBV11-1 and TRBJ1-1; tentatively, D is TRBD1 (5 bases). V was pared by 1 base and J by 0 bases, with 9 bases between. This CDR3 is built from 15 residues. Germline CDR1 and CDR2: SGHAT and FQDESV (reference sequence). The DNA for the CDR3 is TGTGCCAGCAGCTTAGACAGGTCAATGAACACTGAAGCTTTCTTT. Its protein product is CASSLDRSMNTEAFF. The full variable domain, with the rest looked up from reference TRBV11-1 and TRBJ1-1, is EAEVAQSPRYKITEKSQAVAFWCDPISGHATLYWYRQILGQGPELLVQFQDESVVDDSQLPKDRFSAERLKGVDSTLKIQPAELGDSAMYLCASSLDRSMNTEAFFGQGTRLTVV.

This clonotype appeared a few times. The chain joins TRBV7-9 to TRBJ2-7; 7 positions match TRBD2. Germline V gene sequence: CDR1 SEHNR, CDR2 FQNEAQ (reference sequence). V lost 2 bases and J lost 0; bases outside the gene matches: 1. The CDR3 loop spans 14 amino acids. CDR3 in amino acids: CASSLLADSYEQYF. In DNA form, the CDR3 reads TGTGCCAGCAGCTTACTAGCGGACTCCTACGAGCAGTACTTC. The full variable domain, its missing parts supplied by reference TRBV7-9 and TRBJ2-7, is DTGVSQNPRHKITKRGQNVTFRCDPISEHNRLYWYRQTLGQGPEFLTYFQNEAQLEKSRLLSDRFSAERPKGSFSTLEIQRTEQGDSAMYLCASSLLADSYEQYFGPGTRLTVT.

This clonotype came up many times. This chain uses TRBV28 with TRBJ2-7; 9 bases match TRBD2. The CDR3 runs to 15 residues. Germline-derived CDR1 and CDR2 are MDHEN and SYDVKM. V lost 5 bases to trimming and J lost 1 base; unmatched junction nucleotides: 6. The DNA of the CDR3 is TGTGCCAGCAGTCCCCCCAGCGGGAGGTCCTACGAGCAGTACTTC. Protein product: CASSPPSGRSYEQYF.

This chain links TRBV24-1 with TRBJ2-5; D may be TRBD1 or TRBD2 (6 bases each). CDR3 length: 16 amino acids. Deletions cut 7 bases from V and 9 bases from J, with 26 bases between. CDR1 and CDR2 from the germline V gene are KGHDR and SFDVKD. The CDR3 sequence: CATSPGRGLKGEAQYF. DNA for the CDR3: TGTGCCACCAGCCCGGGACGAGGGCTAAAGGGGGAGGCCCAGTACTTC.

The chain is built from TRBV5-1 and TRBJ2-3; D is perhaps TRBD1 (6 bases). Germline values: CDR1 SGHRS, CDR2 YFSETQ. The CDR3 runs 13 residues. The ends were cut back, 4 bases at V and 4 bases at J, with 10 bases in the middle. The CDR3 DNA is TGCGCCAGCAGCGTTGGACAGCCAGATACGCAGTATTTT. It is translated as CASSVGQPDTQYF.